One TCR beta chain is described in this entry. These data come from a study of T cells in localized non-small cell lung cancer. This CDR3 has 22 amino acids. Deletions cut 3 bases from V and 0 bases from J, with 29 bases between. CDR1 LNHNV and CDR2 YYDKDF come from the germline V gene (reference sequence). Sequencing was performed with immunoSEQ multiplex PCR; in TCRdb, only in-frame clones are kept and a portion is missing. This repertoire shows 20,000 to 30,000 clones, more than 65% found once; its top ten account for approximately 10%. Sequenced here: peripheral blood, sampled before any cancer treatment. V usage is TRBV15 and J usage is TRBJ2-2; D perhaps matches TRBD2 (7 bases). The TCR originated in a man aged 35-69 years with stage III squamous cell lung carcinoma. The CDR3 reads CATSSWGGAFDSGAANTGELFF. The DNA of the CDR3 is TGTGCCACCAGCAGCTGGGGGGGGGCTTTCGACTCAGGGGCCGCGAACACCGGGGAGCTGTTTTTT.